This TCR beta chain comes out of a study of cytomegalovirus exposure and HLA in healthy donors. To note about this clone: The antigen is unknown.

Regarding the study as a whole: TCR beta V- and J-gene trimming, according to a later analysis, was linked to a missense DCLRE1C variant. It was reported in a later analysis that an Asian-associated ancestry cluster showed fewer N-insertions than the approximately 670-donor mean. Per published accounts, TCR beta sequences correctly predicted the HLA-A and HLA-B alleles of most subjects. Later analysis placed DRB1 highest and HLA-C lowest in TCR association rates, which differed by HLA locus.

This CDR3 region has 14 residues. With V trimmed by 2 bases and J by 7 bases, 3 bases remained unmatched. Germline CDR1 is SGHTA and CDR2 is FQGNSA. Primers included in the PCR were 60 Vbeta and 13 Jbeta primers. Repertoires were generated with immunoSEQ multiplex PCR, while TCRdb's copy carries only in-frame clones and drops some. Found here are 110,000 to 150,000 clones, more than 7.5% of them singletons; the top ten hold 1.5% to 2%. Material: PBMCs. The receptor comes from a man in his fifties in good health and CMV-seronegative. The chain has TRBV7-2 and TRBJ2-3, with 10 nucleotides matching TRBD2. The CDR3 DNA sequence: TGTGCCAGCAGCTTAACTAGCGGGGCTAATACGCAGTATTTT. Amino acids: CASSLTSGANTQYF. Using reference TRBV7-2 and TRBJ2-3 for the parts outside the CDR3, the full variable domain is GAGVSQSPSNKVTEKGKDVELRCDPISGHTALYWYRQSLGQGLEFLIYFQGNSAPDKSGLPSDRFSAERTGGSVSTLTIQRTQQEDSAVYLCASSLTSGANTQYFGPGTRLTVL.